One T cell receptor (beta chain) is described in this entry. This specimen belongs to a study of T cell responses to AZD1222 COVID-19 vaccine. V shed 4 bases and J shed 1 base, with 14 bases lying between them. The length of the CDR3 is 15 residues. Germline assignment: CDR1 MGHRA and CDR2 YSYEKL. Sequenced by immunoSEQ multiplex PCR; TCRdb stores in-frame clones only, minus some. The sample includes about 150,000 clones, more than 85% of them seen just once. This specimen was peripheral blood, taken 28 days after the second AZD1222 dose. The sequence came from an adult who received the AZD1222 COVID-19 vaccine. V usage is TRBV4-1 and J usage is TRBJ2-7; D might be TRBD2 (6 bases). CDR3 loop: CASSLTTGGSYEQYF. Written as DNA, the CDR3 is TGCGCCAGCAGCCTTACGACTGGGGGGTCCTACGAGCAGTACTTC.